The 9 T cell receptor beta chains given below trace back to one sample, sequenced in a study of T cells after yellow fever vaccination. TCRdb redid the calling of the 5' RACE reads with MiXCR, one entry per CDR3 protein. The profile shows around 400,000 distinct CDR3 sequences, around 10% of them singletons. The source was PBMCs, collected on the day of the first yellow fever vaccination. The receptors were sampled from a man between 18 and 29 years old who received the YFV17D yellow fever vaccine.

This clonotype was detected only a few times. The rearrangement links TRBV29-1 to TRBJ2-3; D remains ambiguous. This CDR3 is 13 amino acids long. V lost 6 bases and J lost 4, with 14 bases in between. Germline CDR1 reads SQVTM; CDR2 reads ANQGSEA. CDR3 amino acids: CSVPDGFSDTQYF. The CDR3 DNA reads TGCAGCGTCCCGGACGGATTCTCAGATACGCAGTATTTT.

The chain combines TRBV3-1 with TRBJ2-1; TRBD2 aligns across 9 bases. Germline CDR1 reads LGHDT; CDR2 reads YNNKEL (reference sequence). The V segment lost 4 bases and the J segment 7 bases; nucleotides outside the gene matches: 11. The CDR3 runs to 16 residues. In nucleotides, the CDR3 is TGTGCCAGCAGCCCCCCCCTCGCGGGGGGGCTGAATGAGCAGTTCTTC. It codes for CASSPPLAGGLNEQFF.

This clonotype was seen only a few times. This rearrangement joins TRBV5-1 to TRBJ2-1; the D call may be TRBD1 or TRBD2 (5 bases each). This CDR3 contains 16 residues. Germline V gene data show CDR1 as SGHRS and CDR2 as YFSETQ. Deletions cut 4 bases from V and 0 bases from J, with 14 bases between. DNA of the CDR3: TGCGCCAGCAGCCCGGGACCAGGGAGCTCCTACAATGAGCAGTTCTTC. Translated: CASSPGPGSSYNEQFF. The entire variable domain, with the rest obtained from reference TRBV5-1 and TRBJ2-1, is as follows: KAGVTQTPRYLIKTRGQQVTLSCSPISGHRSVSWYQQTPGQGLQFLFEYFSETQRNKGNFPGRFSGRQFSNSRSEMNVSTLELGDSALYLCASSPGPGSSYNEQFFGPGTRLTVL.

This clonotype was found a few times. The gene calls are TRBV7-2 and TRBJ2-5; D is undetermined. V was pared by 1 base and J by 5 bases, with 5 bases between. CDR3 size: 12 residues. CDR1 and CDR2 (germline): SGHTA, FQGNSA. The CDR3 loop reads CASSLGWETQYF. CDR3 nucleotide sequence: TGTGCCAGCAGCTTAGGTTGGGAGACCCAGTACTTC. Together with reference TRBV7-2 and TRBJ2-5, the CDR3 gives the full variable domain: GAGVSQSPSNKVTEKGKDVELRCDPISGHTALYWYRQSLGQGLEFLIYFQGNSAPDKSGLPSDRFSAERTGGSVSTLTIQRTQQEDSAVYLCASSLGWETQYFGPGTRLLVL.

This clonotype was picked up a small number of times. The chain employs TRBV30 and TRBJ1-2; possibly TRBD1 for D (6 bases). V shed 4 bases and J shed 3 bases, with 12 bases lying between them. CDR1 and CDR2 (germline): GTSNPN, SVGIG (reference sequence). The CDR3 extends over 13 amino acids. Here the CDR3 reads CAWNQQGDYGYTF. CDR3 DNA sequence: TGTGCCTGGAACCAACAGGGAGACTATGGCTACACCTTC.

This clonotype was observed a few times. V usage is TRBV7-9 and J usage is TRBJ1-1; D is unresolved. The V gene's germline CDR1 is SEHNR and CDR2 FQNEAQ (reference sequence). Trimming stripped 8 bases from V and 1 base from J, with 14 bases between. This CDR3 contains 14 residues. This chain's CDR3 is CASGPPKGNTEAFF. DNA of the CDR3: TGTGCCAGCGGGCCACCTAAGGGGAACACTGAAGCTTTCTTT.

This clonotype was recorded at least ten times. The chain combines TRBV28 with TRBJ2-5; D not resolved. Germline values: CDR1 MDHEN, CDR2 SYDVKM. CDR3 length equals 12 residues. Between the trimmed V and J ends, which lost 5 bases and 5 bases, there was a span of 9 bases. The CDR3 sequence: CASSSSPETQYF. CDR3 coding DNA: TGTGCCAGCAGTAGCAGTCCGGAGACCCAGTACTTC.

In its sample, this clonotype was seen many times. The chain has TRBV7-2 and TRBJ2-5; 7 bases fit TRBD2. V lost 5 bases to trimming and J lost 5 bases; unmatched junction nucleotides: 8. Germline loops: CDR1 SGHTA, CDR2 FQGNSA. CDR3 length: 14 amino acids. The DNA for the CDR3 is TGTGCCAGCAGCCCCTCCGGGAGGATGGAGACCCAGTACTTC. Its protein is CASSPSGRMETQYF.

This clonotype was seen repeatedly, ten times or more. The chain employs TRBV5-1 and TRBJ2-5; 8 nucleotides align to TRBD1. Trimming took 3 bases from V and 6 from J; bases not matched to a gene: 10. From germline, CDR1 is SGHRS and CDR2 YFSETQ. This CDR3 is built from 15 residues. CDR3 bases: TGCGCCAGCAGCTCACCACAGGGGGAGAGGAAGACCCAGTACTTC. Encoded protein: CASSSPQGERKTQYF. Together with reference TRBV5-1 and TRBJ2-5, the CDR3 gives the full variable domain: KAGVTQTPRYLIKTRGQQVTLSCSPISGHRSVSWYQQTPGQGLQFLFEYFSETQRNKGNFPGRFSGRQFSNSRSEMNVSTLELGDSALYLCASSSPQGERKTQYFGPGTRLLVL.